The 21 T cell receptor beta chains reported below all come from one sample, sequenced in a study of cytomegalovirus exposure and HLA in healthy donors. The PCR was carried out with 60 Vbeta primers and 13 Jbeta primers. Sequencing was performed with immunoSEQ multiplex PCR; in TCRdb, only in-frame clones are kept and a portion is missing. This table holds around 190,000 clones. The sequenced material came from PBMCs. Source of these receptors: a woman aged 25 to 45 in good health and CMV-seropositive.

V is TRBV27 and J is TRBJ1-5; 8 bases are a match to TRBD1. V trimming: 6 bases; J trimming: 6 bases; junction bases outside the gene matches: 10. The CDR3 is 15 amino acids. The V gene's germline CDR1 is MNHEY and CDR2 SMNVEV (reference sequence). CDR3 sequence reads: CASSRQGAGSQPQHF. CDR3 in DNA: TGTGCCAGCAGCAGGCAGGGGGCGGGGAGTCAGCCCCAGCATTTT.

The chain carries TRBV28 and TRBJ2-5; tentative D call: TRBD1 (6 bases). V was clipped by 5 bases and J by 2 bases, with 12 bases between them. The CDR3 is made up of 14 amino acids. Germline CDR1 MDHEN, CDR2 SYDVKM. Here the CDR3 reads CASSDGQLQETQYF. The CDR3 bases are TGTGCCAGCAGTGACGGACAGCTTCAAGAGACCCAGTACTTC.

This sequence joins TRBV5-1 and TRBJ1-1; 7 nucleotides align to TRBD1. Germline CDR1 and CDR2: SGHRS and YFSETQ. After removal of 4 bases from V and 1 base from J, the junction contained 10 bases not matched to a gene. The CDR3 has 16 amino acids. The CDR3 reads CASSPHSGQKNTEAFF. DNA of the CDR3: TGCGCCAGCAGCCCTCACTCGGGACAGAAGAACACTGAAGCTTTCTTT. Based on the CDR3 plus reference TRBV5-1 and TRBJ1-1, the full variable domain is KAGVTQTPRYLIKTRGQQVTLSCSPISGHRSVSWYQQTPGQGLQFLFEYFSETQRNKGNFPGRFSGRQFSNSRSEMNVSTLELGDSALYLCASSPHSGQKNTEAFFGQGTRLTVV.

A note on this clone: The same CDR3 also results from other DNA sequences found in this sample. The chain employs TRBV5-1 and TRBJ2-2, with 9 bases aligning to TRBD2. With 0 bases clipped from V and 5 bases from J, the junction kept 2 bases outside the gene matches. This CDR3 comprises 15 residues. The germline gives CDR1 SGHRS, CDR2 YFSETQ. CDR3 coding DNA: TGCGCCAGCAGCTTGGTGGGACTAGCAACCGGGGAGCTGTTTTTT. Its translation: CASSLVGLATGELFF.

About this clone: The same CDR3 arises from other DNA sequences in this sample as well. The CDR3 region is CASSRGRNYEQYF. CDR3 coding DNA: TGTGCCAGCTCCAGGGGACGGAACTACGAGCAGTACTTC. The genes are TRBV6-1 and TRBJ2-7; the D gene is possibly TRBD1 (6 bases). In germline, CDR1 is MNHNS, CDR2 SASEGT. The CDR3 is 13 amino acids. Trimming left V 8 bases short and J 3 bases short, with 14 bases between.

The J gene is TRBJ2-7, the V gene TRBV15; D gene ambiguous. The CDR3 has 16 residues. Germline CDR1 is LNHNV and CDR2 is YYDKDF (reference sequence). The germline V and J ends were trimmed by 0 bases and 1 base, with 13 bases remaining between them. CDR3 protein: CATSREKSAPSYEQYF. The CDR3 bases are TGTGCCACCAGCAGAGAGAAAAGCGCACCATCCTACGAGCAGTACTTC.

DNA of the CDR3: TGTGCCAGCTCACCGACGTCGGGGGCAGGGGGCGTCTATGGCTACACCTTC. Its translation is CASSPTSGAGGVYGYTF. The chain joins TRBV18 to TRBJ1-2, with 8 bases fitting TRBD1. Germline CDR1 KGHSH, CDR2 LQKENI. This CDR3 contains 17 residues. Trimming cost V 3 bases and J 4 bases; bases outside gene matches: 13.

The chain is built from TRBV18 and TRBJ1-3, with D uncertain. The V and J ends lost 0 bases and 0 bases respectively, with 12 bases between them. The germline CDR1 and CDR2 sequences are KGHSH and LQKENI. This CDR3 has 17 residues. CDR3 coding DNA: TGTGCCAGCTCACCACCGGCGGCAGTTTTCTCTGGAAACACCATATATTTT. Translating it yields CASSPPAAVFSGNTIYF.

V gene TRBV15 combines with J gene TRBJ2-2; D perhaps matches TRBD2 (5 bases). Trimming removed 0 bases from V and 7 bases from J, with 6 bases in between. There are 13 residues in the CDR3. Per the germline V gene, CDR1 is LNHNV and CDR2 is YYDKDF (reference sequence). The CDR3: CATSRDGVGELFF. The CDR3 DNA follows: TGTGCCACCAGCAGAGACGGGGTCGGGGAGCTGTTTTTT.

J is TRBJ2-1 and V is TRBV7-7, with 8 bases aligning to TRBD2. CDR3 length equals 19 residues. The germline V gene has CDR1 SSHAT and CDR2 FNYEAQ (reference sequence). Trimming cost V 5 bases and J 5 bases; bases outside gene matches: 20. CDR3 sequence: CASSPGLGVTSENNNEQFF. The CDR3 bases are TGTGCCAGCAGCCCCGGCCTTGGGGTGACTAGCGAAAATAACAATGAGCAGTTCTTC.

This chain links TRBV2 with TRBJ1-1; D unresolved. V was clipped by 5 bases and J by 3 bases, with 10 bases between them. This CDR3 contains 13 residues. Germline-derived CDR1 and CDR2 are SNHLY and FYNNEI. Here the CDR3 DNA reads TGTGCCAGCAGTCCCACAGCCTACACTGAAGCTTTCTTT. Protein sequence: CASSPTAYTEAFF.

The CDR3 DNA reads TGCGCCAGCGGTCGTACAGGGATAGCGAACACCATATATTTT. It codes for CASGRTGIANTIYF. The chain combines TRBV4-1 with TRBJ1-3; tentatively, D is TRBD1 (6 bases). The CDR3 is 14 residues long. Deletions cut 8 bases from V and 7 bases from J, with 18 bases between. CDR1 MGHRA and CDR2 YSYEKL come from the germline V gene.

The rearrangement links TRBV4-2 to TRBJ2-1, with 9 bases identical to TRBD1. Germline loops: CDR1 LGHNA, CDR2 YNFKEQ. Germline trimming cut 4 bases from V and 7 bases from J; bases unmatched to any gene: 8. The CDR3 sequence is 15 residues long. The CDR3 protein is CASSPSRTGANEQFF. CDR3 sequence (DNA): TGTGCCAGCAGCCCTTCAAGGACAGGGGCGAATGAGCAGTTCTTC.

This rearrangement joins TRBV28 to TRBJ1-2, with D possibly being TRBD1 (6 bases). V lost 7 bases to trimming and J lost 6 bases, with 12 bases between them. CDR1 MDHEN and CDR2 SYDVKM come from the germline V gene. The CDR3 is 12 residues long. CDR3 DNA sequence: TGTGCCAGCACCTCGGGGGGCAATGGCTACACCTTC. Amino acid sequence: CASTSGGNGYTF.

The chain recombines TRBV21-1 with TRBJ2-1; the table's D gene call, TRBD1, was not cross checked with the DNA. TRBV21-1 is designated a pseudogene. The CDR3 has 16 amino acids. CDR3 amino acids: CASSKTRGPDYNEQFF. CDR3 sequence (DNA): TGTGCCAGCAGCAAAACCAGGGGGCCCGACTACAATGAGCAGTTCTTC.

The V call is TRBV4-1, the J call TRBJ1-1, with 7 positions matching TRBD1. This CDR3 comprises 15 residues. Germline CDR1 reads MGHRA; CDR2 reads YSYEKL. J lost 1 base, V lost 1 base, and 3 bases had no gene match. The CDR3 region is CASSQVGTANTEAFF. DNA of the CDR3: TGCGCCAGCAGCCAAGTTGGGACAGCGAACACTGAAGCTTTCTTT.

The CDR3 here is CASSGRDGGRGRAFQQFF. The CDR3 nucleotides read TGTGCCAGCAGCGGACGGGACGGTGGTCGCGGGAGGGCTTTTCAGCAGTTCTTC. The chain links TRBV28 to TRBJ2-1; 9 bases fit TRBD2. The CDR3 has 18 amino acids. Looked up from germline, CDR1 is MDHEN and CDR2 is SYDVKM. V trimming: 6 bases; J trimming: 11 bases; junction bases outside the gene matches: 23.

The chain employs TRBV12-5 and TRBJ1-5; 9 nucleotides agree with TRBD1. The CDR3 sequence is 14 residues long. Per germline, CDR1 LGHNT and CDR2 FRNRAP. The junction had 8 bases not matched to a gene; V was cut back by 10 bases and J by 4 bases. The CDR3 reads CATRRGQGNQPQHF. DNA for the CDR3: TGTGCTACTAGAAGAGGACAGGGGAATCAGCCCCAGCATTTT.

CDR3 DNA: TGTGCCAGCAGCTTATGGCAGGGAAGCACAGATACGCAGTATTTT. Amino acids: CASSLWQGSTDTQYF. The rearrangement joins TRBV7-2 to TRBJ2-3; D is perhaps TRBD1 (5 bases). CDR1 SGHTA and CDR2 FQGNSA come from the germline V gene. CDR3 size: 15 residues. V lost 2 bases to trimming and J lost 0 bases, with 9 bases between them.

The gene calls are TRBV18 and TRBJ2-7, with D possibly matching TRBD2 (5 bases). Germline assignment: CDR1 KGHSH and CDR2 LQKENI. V lost 3 bases to trimming and J lost 2 bases, with 11 bases between them. The CDR3 sequence is 14 residues long. The CDR3 region is CASSPGSGTYEQYF. The CDR3 DNA reads TGTGCCAGCTCACCGGGGAGCGGCACCTACGAGCAGTACTTC. Filled out from reference TRBV18 and TRBJ2-7, the complete variable domain reads NAGVMQNPRHLVRRRGQEARLRCSPMKGHSHVYWYRQLPEEGLKFMVYLQKENIIDESGMPKERFSAEFPKEGPSILRIQQVVRGDSAAYFCASSPGSGTYEQYFGPGTRLTVT.

V usage is TRBV7-8 and J usage is TRBJ2-7; 7 bases are a match to TRBD1. The CDR3 extends over 15 amino acids. Germline V lookup: CDR1 SGHVS, CDR2 FQNEAQ. Germline trimming cut 5 bases from V and 1 base from J; bases unmatched to any gene: 8. The CDR3 loop reads CASSQGTVPSYEQYF. CDR3 DNA: TGTGCCAGCAGCCAGGGGACAGTCCCATCCTACGAGCAGTACTTC.